The 20 T cell receptor beta chains below all came from one sample that was sequenced in a study of cytomegalovirus exposure and HLA in healthy donors. Use of 60 Vbeta and 13 Jbeta primers characterized the PCR. Sequenced by immunoSEQ multiplex PCR; TCRdb stores in-frame clones only, minus some. The table records fewer than 250,000 clones, approximately 80% of them present only once. Sequencing used PBMCs. These receptors were obtained from a man aged 25-45 years in good health and CMV-seronegative.

This chain joins TRBV9 and TRBJ2-2; D might be TRBD2 (5 bases). The CDR3 is 14 residues long. V was clipped by 0 bases and J by 6 bases, with 9 bases between them. Germline CDR1 SGDLS, CDR2 YYNGEE. The CDR3 coding sequence is TGTGCCAGCAGCGTAGTGCGCGGGCCCGGGGAGCTGTTTTTT. It yields the protein CASSVVRGPGELFF.

Only a few counts were recorded for this clone. The chain links TRBV11-2 to TRBJ2-6; D is perhaps TRBD1 (5 bases). The CDR3 totals 16 residues. CDR1 and CDR2 from the germline V gene are SGHAT and FQNNGV. V was clipped by 6 bases and J by 2 bases, with 14 bases between them. The DNA of the CDR3 is TGTGCCAGCAGGCACGTCAGGGTTCCTGGGGCCAACGTCCTGACTTTC. It translates to CASRHVRVPGANVLTF.

This clone appeared a few times. In DNA form, the CDR3 reads TGCGCCAGCAGCTTGGAGGGGCTGGGCAATCAGCCCCAGCATTTT. It yields the protein CASSLEGLGNQPQHF. The rearrangement joins TRBV5-1 to TRBJ1-5; possible D gene TRBD1, 5 bases. Looked up from germline, CDR1 is SGHRS and CDR2 is YFSETQ. Trimming removed 0 bases from V and 2 bases from J, with 9 bases in between. The CDR3 consists of 15 residues.

The chain is built from TRBV5-4 and TRBJ2-7, with 9 positions matching TRBD2. The CDR3 consists of 16 residues. J was trimmed by 6 bases and V by 4 bases; bases with no gene match: 14. The germline V gene encodes CDR1 SGHNT and CDR2 YYREEE (reference sequence). CDR3 DNA sequence: TGTGCCAGCAGCCCTGGCGTAGGGCGGGGGGGCCCCGAGCAGTACTTC. Translating gives CASSPGVGRGGPEQYF. The variable domain in full, completed from reference TRBV5-4 and TRBJ2-7, reads ETGVTQSPTHLIKTRGQQVTLRCSSQSGHNTVSWYQQALGQGPQFIFQYYREEENGRGNFPPRFSGLQFPNYSSELNVNALELDDSALYLCASSPGVGRGGPEQYFGPGTRLTVT.

This clone showed up just once. CDR3 sequence reads: CASTPQGFNTEAFF. The CDR3 DNA sequence: TGCGCCAGCACCCCCCAGGGGTTTAACACTGAAGCTTTCTTT. V gene TRBV4-1 combines with J gene TRBJ1-1, with D maybe TRBD1 (6 bases). The CDR3 spans 14 residues. The V gene's germline CDR1 is MGHRA and CDR2 YSYEKL. The V gene lost 7 bases and the J gene lost 2 bases, with 14 bases spanning the gap.

This chain uses TRBV28 with TRBJ2-7; 7 nucleotides align to TRBD1. After removal of 2 bases from V and 6 bases from J, the junction contained 16 bases not matched to a gene. This CDR3 is built from 17 residues. Germline values: CDR1 MDHEN, CDR2 SYDVKM. CDR3 in DNA: TGTGCCAGCAGTTTAGCGGGTCCGGGCAGGGGGTTGTTCGAGCAGTACTTC. Its protein product is CASSLAGPGRGLFEQYF.

This chain connects TRBV7-9 to TRBJ2-5, with 9 bases that match TRBD1. Trimming removed 5 bases from V and 1 base from J; junction bases left unmatched: 5. This CDR3 contains 15 residues. Germline V gene data show CDR1 as SEHNR and CDR2 as FQNEAQ (reference sequence). The CDR3 nucleotides read TGTGCCAGCAGCCTTGGGGACAGGGCCCAAGAGACCCAGTACTTC. It specifies CASSLGDRAQETQYF. Together with reference TRBV7-9 and TRBJ2-5, the CDR3 gives the full variable domain: DTGVSQNPRHKITKRGQNVTFRCDPISEHNRLYWYRQTLGQGPEFLTYFQNEAQLEKSRLLSDRFSAERPKGSFSTLEIQRTEQGDSAMYLCASSLGDRAQETQYFGPGTRLLVL.

This clone showed up just once. One end of the junction is discordant with germline, which a read error may explain. The chain carries TRBV7-9 and TRBJ1-4; TRBD1 matches at 8 bases. Germline CDR1 reads SEHNR; CDR2 reads FQNEAQ (reference sequence). This CDR3 has 16 residues. CDR3: CSSSLGKDRVGEKLFF. CDR3 sequence (DNA): TGTTCCAGCAGCTTAGGGAAGGACAGGGTCGGGGAAAAACTGTTTTTT.

This clone occurred once. This chain connects TRBV7-2 to TRBJ1-3; weak D call: TRBD1 (5 bases). Germline V gene lookup returns CDR1 SGHTA and CDR2 FQGNSA. Deletions cut 1 base from V and 0 bases from J, with 13 bases between. The CDR3 contains 17 residues. DNA of the CDR3: TGTGCCAGCAGCTTAGGTTATCCAGGGATCTCTGGAAACACCATATATTTT. This translates into CASSLGYPGISGNTIYF.

This chain connects TRBV2 to TRBJ2-5, with 11 bases that match TRBD1. With V trimmed by 7 bases and J by 4 bases, 8 bases remained unmatched. Germline V gene data show CDR1 as SNHLY and CDR2 as FYNNEI. The CDR3 is made up of 15 amino acids. The chain's CDR3 is CASNPGTGGRETQYF. CDR3 nucleotides: TGTGCCAGCAATCCCGGGACAGGGGGGCGAGAGACCCAGTACTTC. Full variable domain (outside the CDR3, taken from reference TRBV2 and TRBJ2-5): EPEVTQTPSHQVTQMGQEVILRCVPISNHLYFYWYRQILGQKVEFLVSFYNNEISEKSEIFDDQFSVERPDGSNFTLKIRSTKLEDSAMYFCASNPGTGGRETQYFGPGTRLLVL.

This clone was counted once. This CDR3 is CASSVALGGRDEQFF. As DNA, the CDR3 is TGTGCCAGCAGCGTAGCGCTGGGGGGACGTGATGAGCAGTTCTTC. The chain links TRBV9 to TRBJ2-1; tentative D call: TRBD2 (6 bases). This CDR3 is built from 15 residues. The V gene's germline CDR1 is SGDLS and CDR2 YYNGEE. V lost 0 bases, J lost 8 bases, and 15 bases lay in between.

V usage is TRBV9 and J usage is TRBJ2-2; D is undetermined. The V end lost 5 bases, the J end lost 4 bases, and 12 bases lay between the germline ends. The germline CDR1 and CDR2 sequences are SGDLS and YYNGEE. This CDR3 region has 14 residues. CDR3 sequence (DNA): TGTGCCAGCAGGGCGGTGGGTTTCACCGGGGAGCTGTTTTTT. It specifies CASRAVGFTGELFF.

The genes are TRBV6-5 and TRBJ1-4; D is unresolved. CDR3 size: 14 residues. CDR1 and CDR2 (germline): MNHEY, SVGAGI. Trimming cost V 5 bases and J 8 bases, with 15 bases left between them. CDR3 sequence reads: CASSRGGMGEKLFF. The DNA of the CDR3 is TGTGCCAGCAGTAGAGGCGGGATGGGGGAAAAACTGTTTTTT.

The CDR3 region is CASSFLTDGYTF. CDR3 DNA: TGTGCCAGCAGTTTCCTCACGGATGGCTACACCTTC. V is TRBV28 and J is TRBJ1-2; D remains ambiguous. Germline V gene lookup returns CDR1 MDHEN and CDR2 SYDVKM. The CDR3 extends over 12 amino acids. V lost 3 bases, J lost 6 bases, and 8 bases lay in between.

This clone occurred once. V and J are TRBV7-6 and TRBJ2-7; a weak D match, TRBD1 (6 bases). V was clipped by 1 base and J by 2 bases, with 15 bases between them. CDR1 SGHVS and CDR2 FNYEAQ come from the germline V gene. The CDR3 loop spans 16 amino acids. The CDR3 sequence: CASSLVGRGSPYEQYF. The CDR3 bases are TGTGCCAGCAGCTTAGTGGGCAGGGGAAGCCCCTACGAGCAGTACTTC. Full variable domain (missing parts from reference TRBV7-6 and TRBJ2-7): GAGVSQSPRYKVTKRGQDVALRCDPISGHVSLYWYRQALGQGPEFLTYFNYEAQQDKSGLPNDRFSAERPEGSISTLTIQRTEQRDSAMYRCASSLVGRGSPYEQYFGPGTRLTVT.

This chain connects TRBV7-8 to TRBJ1-1, with 9 bases matching TRBD1. The germline V gene encodes CDR1 SGHVS and CDR2 FQNEAQ. The CDR3 runs to 16 residues. Trimming removed 6 bases from V and 1 base from J; junction bases left unmatched: 9. The CDR3 DNA sequence: TGTGCCAGCAGAAACACAGGGGGCCAGGGGAACACTGAAGCTTTCTTT. Translating gives CASRNTGGQGNTEAFF. The full variable domain, its missing parts supplied by reference TRBV7-8 and TRBJ1-1, is GAGVSQSPRYKVAKRGQDVALRCDPISGHVSLFWYQQALGQGPEFLTYFQNEAQLDKSGLPSDRFFAERPEGSVSTLKIQRTQQEDSAVYLCASRNTGGQGNTEAFFGQGTRLTVV.

The chain combines TRBV10-3 with TRBJ1-5, with TRBD1 matching 10 bases. Germline trimming cut 0 bases from V and 7 bases from J; bases unmatched to any gene: 9. The CDR3 consists of 17 residues. The germline CDR1 and CDR2 sequences are ENHRY and SYGVKD. DNA of the CDR3: TGTGCCATCAGTGAGTCGAGGACAGGGGGTGGAAGACAGCCCCAGCATTTT. It is translated as CAISESRTGGGRQPQHF.

This clone was detected only a few times. The rearrangement joins TRBV28 to TRBJ1-1; D gene unclear. This CDR3 comprises 11 residues. Trimming removed 10 bases at V and 5 bases at J, with 11 bases between. From germline, CDR1 is MDHEN and CDR2 SYDVKM. CDR3 loop: CATMRWTEAFF. The CDR3 bases are TGTGCCACCATGAGATGGACTGAAGCTTTCTTT.

The chain employs TRBV5-1 and TRBJ2-6, with D possibly TRBD1 on 7 matching bases. This CDR3 has 21 amino acids. Germline CDR1 reads SGHRS; CDR2 reads YFSETQ. Trimming stripped 2 bases from V and 1 base from J, with 25 bases between. The CDR3, as DNA: TGCGCCAGCAGCTTCGACAGGGACTCTCCTTTCTTGCTTTCTGGGGCCAACGTCCTGACTTTC. This sequence encodes CASSFDRDSPFLLSGANVLTF.

The rearrangement links TRBV6-5 to TRBJ2-3; no definite D call. Trimming took off 5 bases at V and 3 bases at J, with 12 bases between the two ends. Looked up from germline, CDR1 is MNHEY and CDR2 is SVGAGI. The CDR3 length is 14 residues. This chain's CDR3 is CASSGREATDTQYF. CDR3 in DNA: TGTGCCAGCAGTGGCCGCGAGGCTACAGATACGCAGTATTTT.